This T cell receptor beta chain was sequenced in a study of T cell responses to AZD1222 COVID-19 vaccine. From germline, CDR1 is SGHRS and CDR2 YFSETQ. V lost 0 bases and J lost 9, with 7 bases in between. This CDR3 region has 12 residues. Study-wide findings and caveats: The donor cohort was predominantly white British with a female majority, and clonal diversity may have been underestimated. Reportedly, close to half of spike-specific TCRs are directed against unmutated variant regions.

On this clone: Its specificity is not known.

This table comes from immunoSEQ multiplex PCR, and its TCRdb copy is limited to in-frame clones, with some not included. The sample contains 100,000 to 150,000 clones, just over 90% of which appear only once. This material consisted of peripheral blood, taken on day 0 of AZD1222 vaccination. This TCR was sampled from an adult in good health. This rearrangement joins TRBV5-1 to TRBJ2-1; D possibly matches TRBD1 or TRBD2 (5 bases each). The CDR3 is CASSLAGGEQFF. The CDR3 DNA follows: TGCGCCAGCAGCTTGGCTGGGGGTGAGCAGTTCTTC.